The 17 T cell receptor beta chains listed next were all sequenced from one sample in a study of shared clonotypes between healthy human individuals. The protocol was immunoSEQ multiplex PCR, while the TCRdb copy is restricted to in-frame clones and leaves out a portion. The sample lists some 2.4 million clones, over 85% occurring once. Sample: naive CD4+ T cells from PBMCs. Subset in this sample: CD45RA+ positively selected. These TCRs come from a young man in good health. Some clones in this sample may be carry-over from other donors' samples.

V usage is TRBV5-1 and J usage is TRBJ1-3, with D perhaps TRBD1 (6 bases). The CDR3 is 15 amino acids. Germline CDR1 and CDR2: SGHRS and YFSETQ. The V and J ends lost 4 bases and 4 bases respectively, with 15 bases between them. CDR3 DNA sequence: TGCGCCAGCAGCGGAACAGGGACGCAAGGAAACACCATATATTTT. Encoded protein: CASSGTGTQGNTIYF.

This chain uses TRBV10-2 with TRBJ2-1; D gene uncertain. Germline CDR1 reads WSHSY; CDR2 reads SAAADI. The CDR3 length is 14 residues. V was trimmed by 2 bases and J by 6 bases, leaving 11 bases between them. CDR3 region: CASSEGPGVNEQFF. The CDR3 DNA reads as TGCGCCAGCAGTGAGGGACCTGGGGTCAATGAGCAGTTCTTC.

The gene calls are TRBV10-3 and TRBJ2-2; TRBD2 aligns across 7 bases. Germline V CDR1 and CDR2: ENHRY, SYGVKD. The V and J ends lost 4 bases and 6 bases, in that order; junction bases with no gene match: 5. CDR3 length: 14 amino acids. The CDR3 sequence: CAISGQRDSGELFF. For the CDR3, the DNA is TGTGCCATCAGTGGCCAGCGGGATTCCGGGGAGCTGTTTTTT.

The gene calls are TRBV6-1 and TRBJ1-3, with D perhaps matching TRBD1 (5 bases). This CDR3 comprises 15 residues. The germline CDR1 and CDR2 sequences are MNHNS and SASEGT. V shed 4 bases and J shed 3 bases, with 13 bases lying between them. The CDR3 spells CASSVGVNYGNTIYF. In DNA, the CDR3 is TGTGCCAGCAGTGTAGGGGTGAATTATGGAAACACCATATATTTT.

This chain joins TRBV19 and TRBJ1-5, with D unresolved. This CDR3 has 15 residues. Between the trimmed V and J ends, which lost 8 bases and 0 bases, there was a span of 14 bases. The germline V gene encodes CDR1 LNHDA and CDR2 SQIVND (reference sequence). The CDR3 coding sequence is TGTGCCAGTCGGTTAATATTTCATAGCAATCAGCCCCAGCATTTT. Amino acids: CASRLIFHSNQPQHF.

CDR3 in DNA: TGCGCCAGCAGCCCCCGGGACAGTACTACAGATACGCAGTATTTT. It translates to CASSPRDSTTDTQYF. The V and J genes are TRBV4-1 and TRBJ2-3; 7 nucleotides agree with TRBD1. Germline-derived CDR1 and CDR2 are MGHRA and YSYEKL. V lost 4 bases to trimming and J lost 3 bases; unmatched junction nucleotides: 7. The CDR3 runs to 15 residues.

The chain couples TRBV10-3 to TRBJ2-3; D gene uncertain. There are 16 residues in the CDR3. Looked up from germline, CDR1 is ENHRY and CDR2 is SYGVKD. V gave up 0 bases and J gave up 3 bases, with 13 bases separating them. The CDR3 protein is CAISESGRGSTDTQYF. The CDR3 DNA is TGTGCCATCAGTGAGTCCGGACGAGGATCTACAGATACGCAGTATTTT.

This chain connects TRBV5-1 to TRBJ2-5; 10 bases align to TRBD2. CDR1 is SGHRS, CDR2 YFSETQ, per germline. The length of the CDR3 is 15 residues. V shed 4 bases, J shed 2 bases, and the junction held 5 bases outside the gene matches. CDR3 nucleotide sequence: TGCGCCAGCAGCAGGACTAGCGGACTTCAAGAGACCCAGTACTTC. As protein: CASSRTSGLQETQYF.

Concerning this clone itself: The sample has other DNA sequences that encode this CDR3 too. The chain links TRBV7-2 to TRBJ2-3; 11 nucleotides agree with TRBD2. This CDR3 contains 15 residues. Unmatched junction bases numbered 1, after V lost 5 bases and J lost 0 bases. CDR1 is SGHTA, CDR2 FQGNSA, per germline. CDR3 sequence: CASSRLAGSTDTQYF. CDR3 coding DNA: TGTGCCAGCAGCCGACTAGCGGGAAGCACAGATACGCAGTATTTT.

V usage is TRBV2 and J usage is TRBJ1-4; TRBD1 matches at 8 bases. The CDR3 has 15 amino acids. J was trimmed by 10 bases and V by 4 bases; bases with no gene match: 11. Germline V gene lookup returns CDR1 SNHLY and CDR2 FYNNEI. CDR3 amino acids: CASSAAGQGGGKLFF. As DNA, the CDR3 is TGTGCCAGCAGTGCCGCCGGACAGGGCGGAGGAAAACTGTTTTTT.

The chain's CDR3 is CASSRELQGQPQHF. CDR3 nucleotides: TGTGCCAGCAGTCGTGAACTACAGGGTCAGCCCCAGCATTTT. The V gene is TRBV2, the J gene TRBJ1-5; maybe TRBD1 (6 bases). The germline CDR1 and CDR2 sequences are SNHLY and FYNNEI. Trimming cost V 5 bases and J 6 bases, with 14 bases left between them. The CDR3 is made up of 14 amino acids.

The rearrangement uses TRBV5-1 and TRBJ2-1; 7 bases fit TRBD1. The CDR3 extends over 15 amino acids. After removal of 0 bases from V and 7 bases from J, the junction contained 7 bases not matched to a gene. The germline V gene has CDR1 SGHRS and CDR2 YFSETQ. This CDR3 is CASSLAAGGSNEQFF. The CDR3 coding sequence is TGCGCCAGCAGCTTGGCAGCAGGGGGATCAAATGAGCAGTTCTTC. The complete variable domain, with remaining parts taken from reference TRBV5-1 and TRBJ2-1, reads KAGVTQTPRYLIKTRGQQVTLSCSPISGHRSVSWYQQTPGQGLQFLFEYFSETQRNKGNFPGRFSGRQFSNSRSEMNVSTLELGDSALYLCASSLAAGGSNEQFFGPGTRLTVL.

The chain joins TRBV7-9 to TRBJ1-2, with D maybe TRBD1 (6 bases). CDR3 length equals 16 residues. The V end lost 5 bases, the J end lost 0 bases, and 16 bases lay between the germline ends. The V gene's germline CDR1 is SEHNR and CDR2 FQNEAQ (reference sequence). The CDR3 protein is CASSPLGGPTNYGYTF. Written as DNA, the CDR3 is TGTGCCAGCAGCCCCTTGGGGGGGCCAACTAACTATGGCTACACCTTC.

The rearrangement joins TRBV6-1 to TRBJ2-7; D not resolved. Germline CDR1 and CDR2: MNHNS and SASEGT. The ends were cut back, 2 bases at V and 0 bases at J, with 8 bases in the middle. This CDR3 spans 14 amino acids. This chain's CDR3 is CASSEMAHSYEQYF. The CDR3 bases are TGTGCCAGCAGTGAAATGGCACACTCCTACGAGCAGTACTTC.

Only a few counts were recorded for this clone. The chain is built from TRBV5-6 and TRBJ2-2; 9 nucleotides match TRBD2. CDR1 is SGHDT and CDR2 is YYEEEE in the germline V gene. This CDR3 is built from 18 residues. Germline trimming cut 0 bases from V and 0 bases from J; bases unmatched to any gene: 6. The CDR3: CASSLGDRGRANTGELFF. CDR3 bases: TGTGCCAGCAGCTTGGGGGACCGCGGGAGGGCGAACACCGGGGAGCTGTTTTTT.

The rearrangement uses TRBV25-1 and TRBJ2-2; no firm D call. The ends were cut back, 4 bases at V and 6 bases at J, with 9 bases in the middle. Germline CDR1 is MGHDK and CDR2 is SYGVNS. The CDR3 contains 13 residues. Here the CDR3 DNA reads TGTGCCAGCAGTGTTACTACCCCCGGGGAGCTGTTTTTT. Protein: CASSVTTPGELFF.

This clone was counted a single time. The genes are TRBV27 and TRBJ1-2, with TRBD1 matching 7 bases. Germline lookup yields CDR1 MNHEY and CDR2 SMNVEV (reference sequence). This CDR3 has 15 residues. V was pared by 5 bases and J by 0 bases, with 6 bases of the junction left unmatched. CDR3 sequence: CASSPGQLANYGYTF. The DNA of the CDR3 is TGTGCCAGCAGTCCGGGACAGCTAGCTAACTATGGCTACACCTTC.